The 7 T cell receptor beta chains below come from one sample, sequenced in a study of T cells in Graves' hyperthyroidism and ophthalmopathy. Amplified TCR beta CDR3 regions came from RNA transcripts. First-round RT-PCR targeting the TCR CDR3 was performed with the HTBI primer set. TCRdb called the multiplex PCR reads again in MiXCR, with one record for every CDR3 protein. The sample contains 350,000 or so distinct CDR3 sequences, roughly 20% of which appear only once. Source material: blood. The receptors stem from a woman aged 45-60 years with Graves' hyperthyroidism.

The chain links TRBV11-1 to TRBJ2-5, with 7 bases that match TRBD2. CDR1 SGHAT and CDR2 FQDESV come from the germline V gene (reference sequence). V gave up 2 bases and J gave up 0 bases; unmatched junction bases: 6. The CDR3 extends over 16 amino acids. The CDR3 bases are TGTGCCAGCAGCTTAAACGGGGGGACGGACCAAGAGACCCAGTACTTC. Its protein is CASSLNGGTDQETQYF.

This clonotype was detected many times. CDR3 DNA sequence: TGTGCCTGGACGCGGCAGAAAGGGACTGAAGCTTTCTTT. Translation: CAWTRQKGTEAFF. V gene TRBV30 combines with J gene TRBJ1-1; D is undetermined. This CDR3 comprises 13 residues. V gave up 4 bases and J gave up 5 bases, with 14 bases separating them. CDR1 is GTSNPN, CDR2 SVGIG, per germline (reference sequence). Filled out from reference TRBV30 and TRBJ1-1, the complete variable domain reads SQTIHQWPATLVQPVGSPLSLECTVEGTSNPNLYWYRQAAGRGLQLLFYSVGIGQISSEVPQNLSASRPQDRQFILSSKKLLLSDSGFYLCAWTRQKGTEAFFGQGTRLTVV.

This clonotype has only a few counts. Germline and junction disagree at one end, which may indicate a read error. This chain uses TRBV29-1 with TRBJ2-7; the D gene is possibly TRBD2 (5 bases). The V gene's germline CDR1 is SQVTM and CDR2 ANQGSEA. The CDR3 consists of 11 residues. CDR3 in DNA: TGCAGCGTTAAAGAGGGCTACGAGCAGTACTTC. Its translation: CSVKEGYEQYF.

The genes are TRBV7-9 and TRBJ1-2, with D possibly matching TRBD1 (6 bases). V lost 1 base and J 5 bases, leaving 14 bases between the germline ends. Germline CDR1 is SEHNR and CDR2 is FQNEAQ (reference sequence). The CDR3 is 15 residues long. CDR3 amino acids: CASSLGSGQMYGYTF. DNA of the CDR3: TGTGCCAGCAGCTTAGGATCCGGACAGATGTATGGCTACACCTTC. Full variable domain (outside the CDR3, taken from reference TRBV7-9 and TRBJ1-2): DTGVSQNPRHKITKRGQNVTFRCDPISEHNRLYWYRQTLGQGPEFLTYFQNEAQLEKSRLLSDRFSAERPKGSFSTLEIQRTEQGDSAMYLCASSLGSGQMYGYTFGSGTRLTVV.

This clonotype was picked up many times. The rearrangement uses TRBV6-1 and TRBJ2-3; 9 bases align to TRBD2. The germline gives CDR1 MNHNS, CDR2 SASEGT. The CDR3 runs 15 residues. J lost 3 bases, V lost 5 bases, and 6 bases had no gene match. As DNA, the CDR3 is TGTGCCAGCAGTTCGGGACTAGCTTCGACAGATACGCAGTATTTT. This translates into CASSSGLASTDTQYF.

J is TRBJ1-1 and V is TRBV29-1; D gene uncertain. Germline CDR1 is SQVTM and CDR2 is ANQGSEA. This CDR3 is built from 11 residues. V gave up 3 bases and J gave up 12 bases, with 14 bases separating them. The CDR3 is CSVDREFTTFF. DNA for the CDR3: TGCAGCGTTGATCGGGAGTTTACAACTTTCTTT.

This clonotype occurred many times. The J gene is TRBJ2-1, the V gene TRBV7-3; 13 bases line up with TRBD2. Germline trimming cut 8 bases from V and 8 bases from J; bases unmatched to any gene: 6. The CDR3 has 14 residues. Germline loops: CDR1 SGHTA, CDR2 FQGTGA. This CDR3 is CASQLAGGLDEQFF. As DNA, the CDR3 is TGTGCCAGCCAACTAGCGGGGGGGCTTGATGAGCAGTTCTTC.